These 28 T cell receptor beta chains were sequenced from one sample in a study of CD8 T cells in Susac syndrome. RNA amounts of roughly 0.45 to 1 ug underwent reverse transcription with random hexamers. TCRdb reprocessed the immunoSEQ multiplex PCR reads with MiXCR, giving one entry per CDR3 protein. The sample includes about 300,000 distinct CDR3 sequences, 92% of them seen just once. The sample was CD4+ T cells from PBMCs. These receptors were collected from a human donor with multiple sclerosis.

CDR3 residues: CASSLTGLTQETQYF. DNA for the CDR3: TGCGCCAGCAGCTTGACAGGGCTGACCCAAGAGACCCAGTACTTC. This chain uses TRBV5-1 with TRBJ2-5, with a weak D call TRBD1 (6 bases). CDR1 SGHRS and CDR2 YFSETQ come from the germline V gene. CDR3 length equals 15 residues. V was trimmed by 1 base and J by 1 base, leaving 11 bases between them. Filled out from reference TRBV5-1 and TRBJ2-5, the complete variable domain reads KAGVTQTPRYLIKTRGQQVTLSCSPISGHRSVSWYQQTPGQGLQFLFEYFSETQRNKGNFPGRFSGRQFSNSRSEMNVSTLELGDSALYLCASSLTGLTQETQYFGPGTRLLVL.

The chain uses TRBV28 and TRBJ2-7; D ambiguous. Trimming removed 8 bases from V and 0 bases from J, with 2 bases in between. The CDR3 has 10 residues. Germline loops: CDR1 MDHEN, CDR2 SYDVKM. The CDR3 here is CASGSYEQYF. CDR3 DNA sequence: TGTGCCAGCGGCTCCTACGAGCAGTACTTC.

The V call is TRBV27, the J call TRBJ1-5; D unresolved. Germline V lookup: CDR1 MNHEY, CDR2 SMNVEV (reference sequence). V lost 0 bases to trimming and J lost 4 bases, with 10 bases between them. CDR3 length: 15 residues. The CDR3 bases are TGTGCCAGCAGTTTATCCCAGGATCTAAATCAGCCCCAGCATTTT. Amino acid sequence: CASSLSQDLNQPQHF.

The chain carries TRBV29-1 and TRBJ1-1; possible D gene TRBD1, 6 bases. This CDR3 is 13 amino acids long. CDR1 and CDR2 from the germline V gene are SQVTM and ANQGSEA. Trimming cost V 7 bases and J 2 bases, with 14 bases left between them. Here the CDR3 DNA reads TGCAGCGGTATGGGACAAGCCAACACTGAAGCTTTCTTT. This encodes CSGMGQANTEAFF.

CDR3 residues: CASSYLGLAGVQFF. CDR3 DNA sequence: TGTGCCAGCAGTTACCTCGGACTAGCTGGTGTGCAGTTCTTC. This chain joins TRBV6-5 and TRBJ2-1; 8 bases line up with TRBD2. The CDR3 spans 14 residues. The junction had 9 bases not matched to a gene; V was cut back by 2 bases and J by 12 bases. From germline, CDR1 is MNHEY and CDR2 SVGAGI.

This clonotype was counted only a few times. J is TRBJ2-3 and V is TRBV4-1; D is uncertain. CDR3 length: 13 residues. V gave up 0 bases and J gave up 8 bases, with 9 bases separating them. Germline V lookup: CDR1 MGHRA, CDR2 YSYEKL. The CDR3 coding sequence is TGCGCCAGCAGCCAAGATATTTTGGGTACGCAGTATTTT. Translating it yields CASSQDILGTQYF.

The rearrangement uses TRBV5-4 and TRBJ2-3, with TRBD1 identical over 10 bases. The CDR3 sequence is 16 residues long. Looked up from germline, CDR1 is SGHNT and CDR2 is YYREEE (reference sequence). Losses at the gene ends were 3 bases for V and 2 bases for J; bases not matched to a gene: 6. In nucleotides, the CDR3 is TGTGCCAGCAGCTCGCGACAGGGGGCGGCCACAGATACGCAGTATTTT. It encodes CASSSRQGAATDTQYF.

The gene calls are TRBV6-1 and TRBJ1-6; 10 nucleotides align to TRBD1. The J segment lost 10 bases and the V segment lost 6 bases, leaving 12 bases of the junction unmatched. The CDR3 runs 16 residues. In germline, CDR1 is MNHNS, CDR2 SASEGT. CDR3 in amino acids: CASRRDRGQGRSPLHF. The CDR3 bases are TGTGCCAGCAGGCGGGACAGGGGACAAGGGAGATCACCCCTCCACTTT.

The chain employs TRBV12-3 or TRBV12-4 and TRBJ2-2, with a possible D match to TRBD1 (6 bases). Trimming cost V 5 bases and J 0 bases, with 10 bases left between them. This CDR3 has 15 amino acids. The CDR3: CASSQGHSNTGELFF. CDR3 nucleotide sequence: TGTGCCAGCAGTCAGGGACATTCGAACACCGGGGAGCTGTTTTTT.

The CDR3 region has the DNA TGTGCCAGTAGTATGGCCCGGGGGGCCTACGAGCAGTACTTC. It translates to CASSMARGAYEQYF. The chain links TRBV19 to TRBJ2-7, with 7 bases aligning to TRBD2. J was trimmed by 2 bases and V by 3 bases; bases with no gene match: 4. CDR1 is LNHDA and CDR2 is SQIVND in the germline V gene (reference sequence). The CDR3 covers 14 residues.

In nucleotides, the CDR3 is TGTGCCAGTAGTCCATCCGGGACAGGGAGTATACAACCCCAGCATTTT. Amino acid sequence: CASSPSGTGSIQPQHF. The chain uses TRBV19 and TRBJ1-5; 9 positions match TRBD1. The germline V gene has CDR1 LNHDA and CDR2 SQIVND (reference sequence). CDR3 length equals 16 residues. The ends lost 5 bases at V and 10 bases at J; junction bases unmatched: 15.

DNA for the CDR3: TGTGCCAGTAGTCCGACCTACAATGAGCAGTTCTTC. Protein: CASSPTYNEQFF. The chain has TRBV19 and TRBJ2-1; D is uncertain. The germline V and J ends were trimmed by 5 bases and 2 bases, with 4 bases remaining between them. CDR3 length equals 12 residues. In germline, CDR1 is LNHDA, CDR2 SQIVND (reference sequence).

The chain uses TRBV5-1 and TRBJ2-7, with TRBD2 matching 9 bases. The CDR3 runs to 14 residues. Germline V gene sequence: CDR1 SGHRS, CDR2 YFSETQ. V lost 4 bases, J lost 3 bases, and 5 bases stayed unmatched. The CDR3 region has the DNA TGCGCCAGCAGCAGTCTTAGCGGGGGCTACGAGCAGTACTTC. Its translation: CASSSLSGGYEQYF.

The count of this clonotype is one. The chain is built from TRBV7-2 and TRBJ2-4; no firm D call. The germline CDR1 and CDR2 sequences are SGHTA and FQGNSA. Trimming stripped 3 bases from V and 7 bases from J, with 16 bases between. This CDR3 is built from 15 residues. CDR3 nucleotides: TGTGCCAGCAGCTTTATTGGTGTCGGTGGCAACATTCAGTACTTC. As protein: CASSFIGVGGNIQYF. The whole variable domain, remainder taken from reference TRBV7-2 and TRBJ2-4, is GAGVSQSPSNKVTEKGKDVELRCDPISGHTALYWYRQSLGQGLEFLIYFQGNSAPDKSGLPSDRFSAERTGGSVSTLTIQRTQQEDSAVYLCASSFIGVGGNIQYFGAGTRLSVL.

The V call is TRBV19, the J call TRBJ2-5; 10 bases align to TRBD1. Germline CDR1 LNHDA, CDR2 SQIVND (reference sequence). Trimming took 5 bases from V and 5 from J; bases not matched to a gene: 11. The CDR3 has 16 amino acids. This CDR3 is CASSASDRGTMETQYF. CDR3 sequence (DNA): TGTGCCAGTAGTGCATCGGACAGGGGGACGATGGAGACCCAGTACTTC.

This sequence joins TRBV9 and TRBJ2-1, with 7 bases lining up with TRBD2. CDR1 SGDLS and CDR2 YYNGEE come from the germline V gene. The CDR3 contains 17 residues. V was pared by 4 bases and J by 4 bases, with 14 bases of the junction left unmatched. The CDR3 nucleotides read TGTGCCAGCAGCCCCCACATCGGGACTACCCGATACAATGAGCAGTTCTTC. This encodes CASSPHIGTTRYNEQFF.

This chain connects TRBV7-6 to TRBJ2-1; the match to TRBD2 covers 12 bases. Germline V lookup: CDR1 SGHVS, CDR2 FNYEAQ. Losses at the gene ends were 4 bases for V and 10 bases for J; bases not matched to a gene: 8. This CDR3 has 15 residues. Written as DNA, the CDR3 is TGTGCCAGCAGCTCGACTAGCGGGAGCCATGGGGAGCAGTTCTTC. Its translation is CASSSTSGSHGEQFF.

This clonotype occurred once. This chain joins TRBV4-3 and TRBJ2-1; TRBD2 agrees at 9 bases. V was clipped by 0 bases and J by 5 bases; unmatched bases: 5. Germline lookup yields CDR1 LGHNA and CDR2 YSLEER. The CDR3 is made up of 16 amino acids. The CDR3 DNA is TGCGCCAGCAGCCAAGATTGGCTAGCGGGAAACAATGAGCAGTTCTTC. It encodes CASSQDWLAGNNEQFF.

V and J are TRBV11-3 and TRBJ2-2; D assignment may be TRBD1 or TRBD2 (5 bases each). Germline loops: CDR1 SGHNT, CDR2 YENEEA. The CDR3 is made up of 15 amino acids. Trimming pared 0 bases from V and 6 bases from J, leaving 11 bases between. The CDR3 bases are TGTGCCAGCAGCTTAGATAGGCGAGGGGCCGGGGAGCTGTTTTTT. Translation gives CASSLDRRGAGELFF.

This chain connects TRBV4-1 to TRBJ2-5; 10 bases agree with TRBD2. V dropped 1 base and J dropped 7; count of bases not matched to a gene: 12. Germline CDR1 MGHRA, CDR2 YSYEKL. This CDR3 has 17 residues. The CDR3 is CASSQGVLAGLRGTQYF. The CDR3 DNA reads as TGCGCCAGCAGCCAAGGGGTACTAGCGGGGCTTCGAGGGACCCAGTACTTC.

The chain joins TRBV24-1 to TRBJ2-5; 9 bases map to TRBD1. Trimming at V came to 2 bases and at J to 3 bases, leaving 9 bases not matched to a gene. The CDR3 loop spans 17 amino acids. Germline V lookup: CDR1 KGHDR, CDR2 SFDVKD. The CDR3 reads CATSDSAPGQGKETQYF. As DNA, the CDR3 is TGTGCCACCAGTGATTCCGCCCCGGGACAGGGAAAAGAGACCCAGTACTTC.

The J gene is TRBJ2-3, the V gene TRBV14; the D is unclear. V lost 4 bases to trimming and J lost 2 bases, with 10 bases between them. The germline gives CDR1 SGHDN, CDR2 FVKESK. The CDR3 contains 14 residues. The CDR3 loop reads CASSPLGFTDTQYF. CDR3 bases: TGTGCCAGCAGCCCCTTGGGTTTCACAGATACGCAGTATTTT.

The chain has TRBV7-9 and TRBJ2-5; no reliable D call. V lost 3 bases and J lost 4, with 12 bases in between. The germline gives CDR1 SEHNR, CDR2 FQNEAQ (reference sequence). The CDR3 contains 14 residues. The CDR3 nucleotides read TGTGCCAGCAGCTTCGCGGTCGGTCCAGAGACCCAGTACTTC. This sequence encodes CASSFAVGPETQYF.

The chain couples TRBV10-2 to TRBJ2-7, with 7 bases that match TRBD2. CDR3 size: 17 residues. The germline CDR1 and CDR2 sequences are WSHSY and SAAADI. J was trimmed by 3 bases and V by 2 bases; bases with no gene match: 13. CDR3 residues: CASSEPPGEGISYEQYF. CDR3 DNA sequence: TGCGCCAGCAGTGAGCCCCCCGGGGAGGGGATTAGCTACGAGCAGTACTTC.

The genes are TRBV12-3 or TRBV12-4 and TRBJ2-2; 7 bases are shared with TRBD1. The CDR3 consists of 17 residues. V was clipped by 5 bases and J by 5 bases; unmatched bases: 14. The CDR3 DNA is TGTGCCAGCAGTACTACGAGGGGGCTAAGGGGGACCGGGGAGCTGTTTTTT. Protein: CASSTTRGLRGTGELFF.

V is TRBV15 and J is TRBJ1-2; 7 bases fit TRBD1. The length of the CDR3 is 15 residues. Germline CDR1 LNHNV, CDR2 YYDKDF (reference sequence). J lost 3 bases, V lost 1 base, and 5 bases had no gene match. Written as DNA, the CDR3 is TGTGCCACCAGCAGAGTTCAGGGGGAAGACTATGGCTACACCTTC. It specifies CATSRVQGEDYGYTF.

J is TRBJ2-3 and V is TRBV7-9; D gene uncertain. The length of the CDR3 is 13 residues. The V gene lost 8 bases and the J gene lost 1 base, with 10 bases spanning the gap. CDR1 is SEHNR, CDR2 FQNEAQ, per germline (reference sequence). The CDR3, as DNA: TGTGCCAGCCGAAGGCCGCGCACAGATACGCAGTATTTT. The encoded protein is CASRRPRTDTQYF.

This clonotype appeared a single time. The rearrangement uses TRBV4-2 and TRBJ2-5; no reliable D call. This CDR3 is built from 15 residues. Germline CDR1 and CDR2: LGHNA and YNFKEQ. V was clipped by 0 bases and J by 2 bases, with 10 bases between them. For the CDR3, the DNA is TGTGCCAGCAGCCAAGATGGTACCGATCAAGAGACCCAGTACTTC. This encodes CASSQDGTDQETQYF.